The 28 T cell receptor beta chains below all came from one sample that was sequenced in a study of OX40 agonist ivuxolimab in advanced cancers. The protocol was immunoSEQ multiplex PCR, while the TCRdb copy is restricted to in-frame clones and leaves out a portion. Of 60,000 to 65,000 clones listed, 91% are singletons. Sequencing was performed on CD4+ or CD8+ T cells sorted from blood, taken in a trial of the OX40 agonist ivuxolimab. All receptors come from an adult with an advanced solid tumor such as melanoma, head and neck, liver or kidney cancer.

V and J are TRBV28 and TRBJ1-2; the D gene is possibly TRBD1 (6 bases). The V end lost 6 bases, the J end lost 7 bases, and 15 bases lay between the germline ends. CDR3 length equals 13 residues. The V gene's germline CDR1 is MDHEN and CDR2 SYDVKM. For the CDR3, the DNA is TGTGCCAGCAGCTCAGGACAGACGACTGGCTACACCTTC. It specifies CASSSGQTTGYTF.

The V gene is TRBV11-2, the J gene TRBJ2-1; the match to TRBD2 covers 14 bases. The V gene's germline CDR1 is SGHAT and CDR2 FQNNGV. V was pared by 4 bases and J by 8 bases, with 4 bases of the junction left unmatched. The CDR3 runs 15 residues. CDR3 sequence: CASSSGTSGSYEQFF. CDR3 in DNA: TGTGCCAGCAGCTCCGGGACTAGCGGGAGCTATGAGCAGTTCTTC. Complete variable domain (other parts from reference TRBV11-2 and TRBJ2-1): EAGVAQSPRYKIIEKRQSVAFWCNPISGHATLYWYQQILGQGPKLLIQFQNNGVVDDSQLPKDRFSAERLKGVDSTLKIQPAKLEDSAVYLCASSSGTSGSYEQFFGPGTRLTVL.

This chain uses TRBV30 with TRBJ2-1, with 8 bases matching TRBD2. Germline CDR1 GTSNPN, CDR2 SVGIG (reference sequence). CDR3 size: 14 residues. Trimming at V came to 5 bases and at J to 0 bases, leaving 3 bases not matched to a gene. The CDR3 bases are TGTGCCTGGGAGAGCGGGAGCTCCTACAATGAGCAGTTCTTC. It translates to CAWESGSSYNEQFF.

This clone occurred once. The chain combines TRBV30 with TRBJ1-2; D unclear. The V gene lost 0 bases and the J gene lost 5 bases, with 4 bases spanning the gap. Germline values: CDR1 GTSNPN, CDR2 SVGIG (reference sequence). The CDR3 spans 11 residues. The CDR3 DNA reads as TGTGCCTGGAGTGTACAGTATGGCTACACCTTC. It codes for CAWSVQYGYTF.

This clone appeared a single time. The CDR3 here is CASSPVPSAETQYF. In DNA, the CDR3 is TGTGCCAGCAGCCCCGTCCCCAGTGCAGAGACCCAGTACTTC. The rearrangement joins TRBV28 to TRBJ2-5; D not certain. The V and J ends lost 6 bases and 4 bases respectively, with 15 bases between them. CDR3 length equals 14 residues. The V gene's germline CDR1 is MDHEN and CDR2 SYDVKM.

The chain recombines TRBV28 with TRBJ2-1; 14 nucleotides line up with TRBD2. CDR1 is MDHEN, CDR2 SYDVKM, per germline. V shed 6 bases and J 4 bases; nucleotides not matched to a gene: 26. The CDR3 is 23 amino acids. This CDR3 reads CASRVRQKTRSGGTSGSYNEQFF. The DNA of the CDR3 is TGTGCCAGCAGAGTAAGGCAGAAGACTCGGTCAGGAGGGACTAGCGGGAGTTACAATGAGCAGTTCTTC.

The gene calls are TRBV4-2 and TRBJ2-6; D possibly matches TRBD1 or TRBD2 (5 bases each). Germline CDR1 and CDR2: LGHNA and YNFKEQ. V shed 0 bases and J shed 4 bases, with 13 bases lying between them. The CDR3 consists of 17 residues. This CDR3 is CASSQDSRGPGANVLTF. The CDR3 DNA follows: TGTGCCAGCAGCCAAGATTCCCGGGGCCCAGGGGCCAACGTCCTGACTTTC.

The rearrangement uses TRBV6-4 and TRBJ2-2; 12 nucleotides line up with TRBD2. Losses at the gene ends were 2 bases for V and 6 bases for J; bases not matched to a gene: 16. The germline gives CDR1 MRHNA, CDR2 SNTAGT. This CDR3 is built from 20 residues. The CDR3 nucleotides are TGTGCCAGCAGTGACACTCCGGGACTAGCGGGCCGTATCAAGCCCGGGGAGCTGTTTTTT. Its translation: CASSDTPGLAGRIKPGELFF.

The chain carries TRBV6-1 and TRBJ1-2; 7 bases align to TRBD1. The CDR3 loop spans 13 amino acids. Germline lookup yields CDR1 MNHNS and CDR2 SASEGT. V gave up 8 bases and J gave up 8 bases; unmatched junction bases: 11. In DNA form, the CDR3 reads TGTGCCAGCGGGCCTACAGGGGTTAGGGGCTACACCTTC. Its translation: CASGPTGVRGYTF.

The chain is built from TRBV12-5 and TRBJ2-3; 8 positions match TRBD2. The V gene end was trimmed by 0 bases and the J gene end by 2 bases; junction bases not matched to a gene: 4. Germline CDR1 LGHNT, CDR2 FRNRAP. The CDR3 spans 16 residues. The CDR3 region is CASGLVQAGVTDTQYF. The CDR3, as DNA: TGTGCTAGTGGTTTGGTACAAGCGGGAGTCACAGATACGCAGTATTTT.

This chain uses TRBV18 with TRBJ2-2, with a weak D call TRBD1 (5 bases). This CDR3 is built from 13 residues. Trimming removed 1 base at V and 5 bases at J, with 5 bases between. Germline CDR1 is KGHSH and CDR2 is LQKENI. The CDR3 is CASSPQGTGELFF. For the CDR3, the DNA is TGTGCCAGCTCACCACAGGGGACCGGGGAGCTGTTTTTT.

This chain links TRBV7-2 with TRBJ2-5; TRBD2 matches at 7 bases. The assigned J gene may be wrong: the sequence end matches TRBJ2-7 better. Germline lookup yields CDR1 SGHTA and CDR2 FQGNSA. The CDR3 loop spans 14 amino acids. CDR3 in DNA: TGTGCCAGCAGCTTGAGCGGGAAGAGCTACGAGCAGTACTTC. Translation: CASSLSGKSYEQYF.

V and J are TRBV11-2 and TRBJ2-1, with 8 bases fitting TRBD2. This CDR3 comprises 13 residues. Per germline, CDR1 SGHAT and CDR2 FQNNGV. Trimming removed 2 bases from V and 8 bases from J; junction bases left unmatched: 2. The CDR3 sequence is CASSLIGRDEQFF. CDR3 nucleotides: TGTGCCAGCAGCTTAATCGGGAGGGATGAGCAGTTCTTC. Together with reference TRBV11-2 and TRBJ2-1, the CDR3 gives the full variable domain: EAGVAQSPRYKIIEKRQSVAFWCNPISGHATLYWYQQILGQGPKLLIQFQNNGVVDDSQLPKDRFSAERLKGVDSTLKIQPAKLEDSAVYLCASSLIGRDEQFFGPGTRLTVL.

The J gene is TRBJ2-3, the V gene TRBV15; 11 bases align to TRBD2. Germline V gene sequence: CDR1 LNHNV, CDR2 YYDKDF (reference sequence). With 5 bases clipped from V and 4 bases from J, the junction kept 2 bases outside the gene matches. This CDR3 has 14 residues. The CDR3 region is CATSLAGGADTQYF. The CDR3 coding sequence is TGTGCCACCAGCCTAGCGGGAGGCGCAGATACGCAGTATTTT.

V usage is TRBV6-5 and J usage is TRBJ2-7, with D perhaps assigned TRBD1 or TRBD2 (5 bases each). This CDR3 is 13 amino acids long. V lost 6 bases to trimming and J lost 0 bases, with 9 bases between them. The germline CDR1 and CDR2 sequences are MNHEY and SVGAGI. The CDR3 spells CASSTGPSYEQYF. The CDR3 DNA sequence: TGTGCCAGCAGCACGGGGCCCTCCTACGAGCAGTACTTC.

This chain connects TRBV15 to TRBJ1-4; D gene unclear. The CDR3 has 15 residues. Trimming removed 4 bases from V and 8 bases from J, with 17 bases in between. The germline V gene has CDR1 LNHNV and CDR2 YYDKDF (reference sequence). The CDR3 sequence is CATSIFFREREKLFF. The CDR3 nucleotides are TGTGCCACCAGCATATTTTTTCGGGAGCGAGAAAAACTGTTTTTT.

The chain carries TRBV6-1 and TRBJ1-5; 7 nucleotides match TRBD1. After removal of 6 bases from V and 8 bases from J, the junction contained 7 bases not matched to a gene. The V gene's germline CDR1 is MNHNS and CDR2 SASEGT. The CDR3 is 13 amino acids. Here the CDR3 reads CASRHRGGEPQHF. The CDR3 DNA reads TGTGCCAGCAGGCACAGGGGTGGGGAGCCCCAGCATTTT.

V gene TRBV28 combines with J gene TRBJ1-1; the D is unclear. The CDR3 runs 14 residues. Trimming took off 3 bases at V and 3 bases at J, with 11 bases between the two ends. Germline V gene lookup returns CDR1 MDHEN and CDR2 SYDVKM. The CDR3 nucleotides read TGTGCCAGCAGTTTTTTTACAGCGGACACTGAAGCTTTCTTT. The encoded protein is CASSFFTADTEAFF.

This clone was counted once. This rearrangement joins TRBV27 to TRBJ2-7; 10 bases map to TRBD2. V lost 5 bases to trimming and J lost 3 bases; unmatched junction nucleotides: 7. The CDR3 covers 15 residues. The germline gives CDR1 MNHEY, CDR2 SMNVEV (reference sequence). The CDR3 region has the DNA TGTGCCAGCAGTACGGGACTAGCGTACCTCTACGAGCAGTACTTC. Amino acid sequence: CASSTGLAYLYEQYF.

This rearrangement joins TRBV21-1 to TRBJ1-1. TRBV21-1 is a recognized pseudogene. The CDR3 loop spans 15 amino acids. CDR3 in amino acids: CASSQWTRQNTEAFF. In DNA, the CDR3 is TGTGCCAGCAGCCAATGGACTCGTCAGAACACTGAAGCTTTCTTT.

The chain carries TRBV7-9 and TRBJ1-2; D might be TRBD1 (5 bases). CDR3 length: 15 amino acids. The germline V and J ends were trimmed by 5 bases and 5 bases, with 18 bases remaining between them. Germline values: CDR1 SEHNR, CDR2 FQNEAQ (reference sequence). CDR3 protein: CASSDREGLGYGYTF. Written as DNA, the CDR3 is TGTGCCAGCAGCGATCGTGAGGGGCTTGGGTATGGCTACACCTTC.

This sequence joins TRBV5-6 and TRBJ2-7; either TRBD1 or TRBD2 may fit D (5 bases each). The CDR3 totals 14 residues. Germline CDR1 is SGHDT and CDR2 is YYEEEE. Trimming shortened V by 2 bases and J by 6 bases, and 15 bases separated the two germline ends. Written as DNA, the CDR3 is TGTGCCAGCAGCTTTAGGGGAGCATCGGCCGAGCAGTACTTC. Translation gives CASSFRGASAEQYF. Looking up the rest from reference TRBV5-6 and TRBJ2-7 gives the full variable domain: DAGVTQSPTHLIKTRGQQVTLRCSPKSGHDTVSWYQQALGQGPQFIFQYYEEEERQRGNFPDRFSGHQFPNYSSELNVNALLLGDSALYLCASSFRGASAEQYFGPGTRLTVT.

The chain carries TRBV7-2 and TRBJ2-5; D is unresolved. V lost 0 bases and J lost 1, with 6 bases in between. Germline CDR1 is SGHTA and CDR2 is FQGNSA. This CDR3 is built from 14 residues. Written as DNA, the CDR3 is TGTGCCAGCAGCTTAGCGGGAATCCAAGAGACCCAGTACTTC. Protein: CASSLAGIQETQYF.

This CDR3 reads CASSFIRGSEQYF. In DNA form, the CDR3 reads TGTGCCAGCAGTTTTATCCGGGGCAGCGAGCAGTACTTC. The chain is built from TRBV28 and TRBJ2-7; D may correspond to TRBD1 or TRBD2 (5 bases each). The germline V gene has CDR1 MDHEN and CDR2 SYDVKM. The CDR3 contains 13 residues. The ends were cut back, 3 bases at V and 6 bases at J, with 12 bases in the middle.

Only a few counts were recorded for this clone. This sequence joins TRBV6-1 and TRBJ1-3, with 7 positions matching TRBD1. The CDR3 runs 15 residues. Trimming removed 6 bases from V and 1 base from J; junction bases left unmatched: 6. CDR1 is MNHNS and CDR2 is SASEGT in the germline V gene. As DNA, the CDR3 is TGTGCCAGCAGGGGACAGAGGTTTTCTGGAAACACCATATATTTT. Encoded protein: CASRGQRFSGNTIYF.

This chain joins TRBV10-3 and TRBJ2-7; 10 nucleotides line up with TRBD1. The CDR3 covers 14 residues. Germline V gene sequence: CDR1 ENHRY, CDR2 SYGVKD. The J segment lost 5 bases and the V segment lost 6 bases, leaving 7 bases of the junction unmatched. The DNA for the CDR3 is TGTGCCATCAGATCGGACGGGACAGGGGACGAGCAGTACTTC. It codes for CAIRSDGTGDEQYF.

The chain couples TRBV12-5 to TRBJ2-2; D is ambiguous. The CDR3 runs 11 residues. The germline V gene has CDR1 LGHNT and CDR2 FRNRAP. V was trimmed by 7 bases and J by 13 bases, leaving 13 bases between them. CDR3: CASEHSGGLFF. CDR3 bases: TGTGCTAGTGAACATTCCGGCGGGCTGTTTTTT.

The chain links TRBV23-1 to TRBJ1-2; no firm D call. TRBV23-1 is filed as an ORF, its function uncertain. V dropped 5 bases and J dropped 4 bases, with 20 bases sitting between them. The CDR3 has 16 residues. This CDR3 reads CASSVPVRRKTYGYTF. CDR3 DNA sequence: TGCGCCAGCAGTGTCCCAGTACGCAGAAAGACCTATGGCTACACCTTC.